This is a list of T cell receptor beta chains from one sample in a study of cytomegalovirus exposure and HLA in healthy donors. Profiled with immunoSEQ multiplex PCR; TCRdb holds only in-frame clones, not every one. The repertoire includes 100,000 or so clones, around 73% of them detected once, and around 1.3% sits in the top ten. Specimen: PBMCs. These receptors all come from a man aged 25-45 years in good health and CMV-seronegative. Each CDR3 is given with its conserved first and last residue. The D gene is left open where the match is weak. Size is stated for part of the rows, as once, few or many counts, or as a class when the clone is expanded.

clone_size d_call j_call v_call cdr3_nt cdr3_aa
NA TRBD2 TRBJ2-5 TRBV19 TGTGCCAGTAGTACGGGACTAGTAGAGACCCAGTACTTC CASSTGLVETQYF
NA NA TRBJ2-5 TRBV4-3 TGCGCCAGCAGCCAAGTGAGCTCCAGGGAAGAGACCCAGTACTTC CASSQVSSREETQYF
once NA TRBJ2-7 TRBV7-2 TGTGCCAGCAGCTTAGGGGTGGGGGCGAAGAACTACGAGCAGTACTTC CASSLGVGAKNYEQYF
NA NA TRBJ2-7 TRBV5-6 TGTGCCAGCAGCTTGGTTCTCCCTCTCGAGCAGTACTTC CASSLVLPLEQYF
NA NA TRBJ2-7 TRBV6-5 TGTGCCAGCAGAGCTCTGGACGAGCAGTACTTC CASRALDEQYF
few NA TRBJ1-5 TRBV19 TGTGCCAGTAACACAGGACGGCTCCCCTCGTTCCAGCATTTT CASNTGRLPSFQHF
NA TRBD2 TRBJ2-1 TRBV7-9 TGTGCCAGCAGCTTACTAGCGGGAAGCTCCTACAATGAGCAGTTCTTC CASSLLAGSSYNEQFF
NA NA TRBJ2-7 TRBV7-2 TGTGCCAGCAGCTTATCACAGTCCTACGAGCAGTACTTC CASSLSQSYEQYF
once NA TRBJ2-7 TRBV28 TGTGCCAGCAGTTCCTATAACGACACCAACTCCTACGAGCAGTACTTC CASSSYNDTNSYEQYF
NA NA TRBJ1-1 TRBV28 TGTGCCATCGATAGTCAGAACACTGAAGCTTTCTTT CAIDSQNTEAFF